The 20 T cell receptor beta chains given below trace back to one sample, sequenced in a study of shared clonotypes between healthy human individuals. This table comes from immunoSEQ multiplex PCR, and its TCRdb copy is limited to in-frame clones, with some not included. Among about a million clones listed, about 80% were seen once. Specimen: memory CD4+ T cells sorted from blood. The subset was: CD45RA-negative fraction. These receptors were taken from a man aged 18 to 29 in good health.

The rearrangement links TRBV11-2 to TRBJ2-1, with D perhaps TRBD2 (5 bases). Trimming shortened V by 4 bases and J by 1 base, and 14 bases separated the two germline ends. Germline CDR1 reads SGHAT; CDR2 reads FQNNGV. The CDR3 contains 16 residues. The CDR3 here is CASSSVWERSYNEQFF. CDR3 coding DNA: TGTGCCAGCAGCTCCGTTTGGGAGCGGTCCTACAATGAGCAGTTCTTC.

The rearrangement links TRBV6-6 to TRBJ1-3; D is unclear. The CDR3 length is 14 residues. Germline V lookup: CDR1 MNHNY, CDR2 SVGAGI (reference sequence). V was clipped by 0 bases and J by 7 bases, with 10 bases between them. As DNA, the CDR3 is TGTGCCAGCAGTTACTCGAGGGTGTACAACACCATATATTTT. Translated, it gives CASSYSRVYNTIYF.

This clone appeared a few times. The V and J genes are TRBV19 and TRBJ2-1; the D gene is possibly TRBD2 (6 bases). V lost 1 base and J lost 3, with 13 bases in between. The germline V gene has CDR1 LNHDA and CDR2 SQIVND (reference sequence). The CDR3 totals 16 residues. The CDR3, as DNA: TGTGCCAGTAGTATAGGTCGAGCGGGTGGCTACAATGAGCAGTTCTTC. Its translation is CASSIGRAGGYNEQFF. Complete variable domain (other parts from reference TRBV19 and TRBJ2-1): DGGITQSPKYLFRKEGQNVTLSCEQNLNHDAMYWYRQDPGQGLRLIYYSQIVNDFQKGDIAEGYSVSREKKESFPLTVTSAQKNPTAFYLCASSIGRAGGYNEQFFGPGTRLTVL.

The chain combines TRBV25-1 with TRBJ2-3; a possible D gene is TRBD2 (6 bases). The CDR3 covers 15 residues. The V end was cut by 5 bases, the J end by 6 bases, with 18 bases between. Germline CDR1 is MGHDK and CDR2 is SYGVNS. The DNA for the CDR3 is TGTGCCAGCAGTAACTCCGGGAGAGGGTCCGATACGCAGTATTTT. Its protein product is CASSNSGRGSDTQYF.

This clone has a handful of counts. The rearrangement joins TRBV5-3 to TRBJ2-3; unclear D gene. TRBV5-3 carries the ORF label, with uncertain function. The CDR3 loop spans 13 amino acids. V lost 3 bases, J lost 0 bases, and 5 bases lay in between. CDR3 residues: CARSSFSTDTQYF. CDR3 DNA sequence: TGTGCCAGAAGCTCATTTAGCACAGATACGCAGTATTTT.

The J gene is TRBJ1-1, the V gene TRBV27; D remains ambiguous. This CDR3 comprises 15 residues. CDR1 MNHEY and CDR2 SMNVEV come from the germline V gene (reference sequence). The V end lost 6 bases, the J end lost 4 bases, and 18 bases lay between the germline ends. The CDR3 region has the DNA TGTGCCAGCAGGCTCCTGTCAGGCGTTCTCACTGAAGCTTTCTTT. It yields the protein CASRLLSGVLTEAFF.

This clone was picked up one time. One junction end does not reproduce the germline sequence, and a read error may be involved. The J gene is TRBJ2-7, the V gene TRBV11-2, with 7 bases identical to TRBD2. Germline V gene sequence: CDR1 SGHAT, CDR2 FQNNGV. This CDR3 is built from 13 residues. DNA for the CDR3: TGTGCCAGCAGCTTAGCGGGGCGGGAGAGCGGCTTCTTC. Its protein product is CASSLAGRESGFF. The whole variable domain, remainder taken from reference TRBV11-2 and TRBJ2-7, is EAGVAQSPRYKIIEKRQSVAFWCNPISGHATLYWYQQILGQGPKLLIQFQNNGVVDDSQLPKDRFSAERLKGVDSTLKIQPAKLEDSAVYLCASSLAGRESGFFGPGTRLTVT.

This clone was detected only once. This sequence joins TRBV4-2 and TRBJ1-3; 7 nucleotides match TRBD1. This CDR3 has 15 amino acids. The germline V gene encodes CDR1 LGHNA and CDR2 YNFKEQ. V lost 1 base, J lost 8 bases, and 8 bases stayed unmatched. The CDR3 sequence: CASSQVVTGRDTIYF. The DNA of the CDR3 is TGTGCCAGCAGCCAAGTAGTGACAGGGAGGGACACCATATATTTT.

The chain is built from TRBV6-5 and TRBJ2-3; possible D gene TRBD2, 6 bases. The CDR3 loop spans 15 amino acids. The germline V gene has CDR1 MNHEY and CDR2 SVGAGI. The V end was cut by 6 bases, the J end by 4 bases, with 17 bases between. This CDR3 reads CASSETRMVSDTQYF. CDR3 coding DNA: TGTGCCAGCAGCGAGACTAGAATGGTTTCAGATACGCAGTATTTT.

V usage is TRBV7-2 and J usage is TRBJ2-7; 7 bases map to TRBD2. The germline gives CDR1 SGHTA, CDR2 FQGNSA. Trimming cost V 3 bases and J 1 base; bases outside gene matches: 6. This CDR3 has 15 residues. The CDR3: CASSFPAGASYEQYF. CDR3 DNA: TGTGCCAGCAGCTTCCCGGCGGGAGCATCCTACGAGCAGTACTTC.

The genes are TRBV7-9 and TRBJ2-5; no firm D call. Trimming pared 5 bases from V and 5 bases from J, leaving 15 bases between. Germline loops: CDR1 SEHNR, CDR2 FQNEAQ (reference sequence). This CDR3 spans 14 amino acids. CDR3 bases: TGTGCCAGCAGCCCACTCTTCCTCGGGGAGACCCAGTACTTC. Residues: CASSPLFLGETQYF. Full variable domain (rest looked up from reference TRBV7-9 and TRBJ2-5): DTGVSQNPRHKITKRGQNVTFRCDPISEHNRLYWYRQTLGQGPEFLTYFQNEAQLEKSRLLSDRFSAERPKGSFSTLEIQRTEQGDSAMYLCASSPLFLGETQYFGPGTRLLVL.

The genes are TRBV5-5 and TRBJ1-6, with D maybe TRBD1 (6 bases). The length of the CDR3 is 16 residues. Germline values: CDR1 SGHKS, CDR2 YYEKEE (reference sequence). The V end lost 4 bases, the J end lost 2 bases, and 13 bases lay between the germline ends. CDR3 region: CASSGMQGTYNSPLHF. In DNA form, the CDR3 reads TGTGCCAGCAGCGGTATGCAGGGGACCTATAATTCACCCCTCCACTTT.

The chain is built from TRBV18 and TRBJ2-3; no reliable D call. The CDR3 is 15 residues long. The germline V and J ends were trimmed by 0 bases and 4 bases, with 11 bases remaining between them. CDR1 and CDR2 from the germline V gene are KGHSH and LQKENI. The CDR3 protein is CASSPPSRLADTQYF. CDR3 sequence (DNA): TGTGCCAGCTCACCACCGTCACGGCTAGCAGATACGCAGTATTTT.

The J gene is TRBJ1-2, the V gene TRBV7-9; possible D gene TRBD1, 5 bases. Germline V gene lookup returns CDR1 SEHNR and CDR2 FQNEAQ (reference sequence). The CDR3 extends over 17 amino acids. Trimming stripped 5 bases from V and 5 bases from J, with 24 bases between. CDR3 DNA sequence: TGTGCCAGCAGCCCCCGACAAATCAGGGTGGAGAATTATGGCTACACCTTC. It specifies CASSPRQIRVENYGYTF.

This clone was seen only once. The gene calls are TRBV6-5 and TRBJ2-1; the match to TRBD1 covers 12 bases. Germline CDR1 is MNHEY and CDR2 is SVGAGI. The CDR3 runs 14 residues. V dropped 6 bases and J dropped 7; count of bases not matched to a gene: 4. In DNA form, the CDR3 reads TGTGCCAGCAGGGGACAGGGGGCTAGAAATGAGCAGTTCTTC. Amino acid sequence: CASRGQGARNEQFF.

The chain carries TRBV19 and TRBJ1-2; 9 bases are shared with TRBD1. This CDR3 is 16 amino acids long. The germline gives CDR1 LNHDA, CDR2 SQIVND (reference sequence). Unmatched junction bases numbered 12, after V lost 7 bases and J lost 3 bases. CDR3 in amino acids: CASKRSGQGMDYGYTF. CDR3 sequence (DNA): TGTGCCAGTAAGCGTTCGGGACAGGGAATGGACTATGGCTACACCTTC.

V usage is TRBV19 and J usage is TRBJ1-6, with 7 bases identical to TRBD1. The CDR3 contains 14 residues. V lost 4 bases to trimming and J lost 9 bases; unmatched junction nucleotides: 6. Germline V lookup: CDR1 LNHDA, CDR2 SQIVND (reference sequence). The CDR3 reads CASSRTGVSSPLHF. Here the CDR3 DNA reads TGTGCCAGTAGTAGAACAGGGGTTAGTTCACCCCTCCACTTT. Filled out from reference TRBV19 and TRBJ1-6, the complete variable domain reads DGGITQSPKYLFRKEGQNVTLSCEQNLNHDAMYWYRQDPGQGLRLIYYSQIVNDFQKGDIAEGYSVSREKKESFPLTVTSAQKNPTAFYLCASSRTGVSSPLHFGNGTRLTVT.

This chain links TRBV6-5 with TRBJ2-3; D perhaps matches TRBD2 (6 bases). CDR1 and CDR2 from the germline V gene are MNHEY and SVGAGI. V shed 7 bases and J shed 2 bases, with 13 bases lying between them. This CDR3 spans 14 amino acids. The CDR3 is CASTPARDTDTQYF. The DNA of the CDR3 is TGTGCCAGCACCCCAGCGCGGGACACAGATACGCAGTATTTT.

J is TRBJ1-4 and V is TRBV6-5; a weak D match, TRBD1 (6 bases). CDR3 length: 15 residues. V shed 6 bases and J shed 2 bases, with 13 bases lying between them. Germline CDR1 reads MNHEY; CDR2 reads SVGAGI. The DNA of the CDR3 is TGTGCCAGCAGCCACAGGGTCGGGACTAATGAAAAACTGTTTTTT. This sequence encodes CASSHRVGTNEKLFF.

The V call is TRBV6-6, the J call TRBJ2-1; no definite D call. Germline CDR1 is MNHNY and CDR2 is SVGAGI (reference sequence). The CDR3 runs to 15 residues. Trimming removed 0 bases from V and 4 bases from J, with 10 bases in between. Written as DNA, the CDR3 is TGTGCCAGCAGTTACTCGGTCAGACGATACAATGAGCAGTTCTTC. Its translation is CASSYSVRRYNEQFF.